This passage covers 28 T cell receptor beta chains from one sample sequenced in a study of cytomegalovirus exposure and HLA in healthy donors (dated 2017 in TCRdb). Libraries were made using the immunoSEQ multiplex PCR assay. For the multiplex PCR, a mixture combining 60 forward primers for TCR Vbeta segments and 13 reverse primers for TCR Jbeta segments was used. Imported from immuneACCESS, the table was reduced by TCRdb to in-frame sequences with V and J called. These copies leave out some clones; in studies compared against another copy, an unresolved V gene accounts for under half, and the cause of the remainder is not known. This sample lists around 170,000 clones; 79% were detected once. Jointly, the top ten make up 0.69% of the sample. The sample comprised PBMCs. The receptors stem from a woman between 40 and 55 years old in good health and CMV-seronegative.

The rearrangement joins TRBV7-2 to TRBJ2-6, with 7 bases matching TRBD1. CDR1 and CDR2 from the germline V gene are SGHTA and FQGNSA. The CDR3 is made up of 18 amino acids. The ends lost 5 bases at V and 0 bases at J; junction bases unmatched: 10. CDR3 in DNA: TGTGCCAGCAGCATTACCGGGACAGCCCGCTCTGGGGCCAACGTCCTGACTTTC. This translates into CASSITGTARSGANVLTF.

The J gene is TRBJ1-1, the V gene TRBV4-1; TRBD1 matches at 7 bases. V was pared by 1 base and J by 7 bases, with 15 bases of the junction left unmatched. The CDR3 consists of 17 residues. Germline CDR1 MGHRA, CDR2 YSYEKL. CDR3 region: CASSQVGTMTGLVEAFF. The CDR3 DNA is TGCGCCAGCAGCCAAGTGGGAACCATGACAGGGCTTGTTGAAGCTTTCTTT.

A few counts support this clone. This rearrangement joins TRBV19 to TRBJ1-5; D ambiguous. The germline V and J ends were trimmed by 4 bases and 0 bases, with 16 bases remaining between them. This CDR3 spans 17 amino acids. CDR1 and CDR2 from the germline V gene are LNHDA and SQIVND (reference sequence). This CDR3 reads CASSTYRGTYSNQPQHF. The DNA for the CDR3 is TGTGCCAGTAGTACATACCGGGGTACCTATAGCAATCAGCCCCAGCATTTT.

CDR3 residues: CASSLEAGGYNEQFF. The CDR3 DNA follows: TGTGCCAGCAGCTTAGAAGCGGGGGGATACAATGAGCAGTTCTTC. The chain recombines TRBV13 with TRBJ2-1; 9 bases line up with TRBD2. This CDR3 is built from 15 residues. Germline V CDR1 and CDR2: PRHDT, FYEKMQ (reference sequence). V shed 1 base and J 4 bases; nucleotides not matched to a gene: 2.

V usage is TRBV6-6 and J usage is TRBJ1-5; D is unresolved. This CDR3 is 11 amino acids long. Germline CDR1 MNHNY, CDR2 SVGAGI (reference sequence). Trimming left V 6 bases short and J 5 bases short, with 5 bases between. The CDR3, as DNA: TGTGCCAGCAGGAGAGATCAGCCCCAGCATTTT. It specifies CASRRDQPQHF.

Here the CDR3 reads CASGGAGDTGELFF. CDR3 DNA sequence: TGTGCCAGCGGGGGAGCGGGGGACACCGGGGAGCTGTTTTTT. The chain employs TRBV9 and TRBJ2-2; 8 nucleotides line up with TRBD2. The J segment lost 3 bases and the V segment lost 7 bases, leaving 5 bases of the junction unmatched. Germline V gives CDR1 SGDLS, CDR2 YYNGEE. The CDR3 extends over 14 amino acids.

With respect to this clone: The sample has other DNA sequences that encode this CDR3 too. The rearrangement joins TRBV12-5 to TRBJ1-1; the match to TRBD1 covers 8 bases. The CDR3 loop spans 16 amino acids. Germline CDR1 LGHNT, CDR2 FRNRAP. V lost 6 bases and J lost 4; bases outside the gene matches: 13. CDR3 nucleotides: TGTGCTAGTGGGTTTCAGGGGACAGGCGTTGGCACTGAAGCTTTCTTT. As protein: CASGFQGTGVGTEAFF. The whole variable domain, filled in from reference TRBV12-5 and TRBJ1-1, reads DARVTQTPRHKVTEMGQEVTMRCQPILGHNTVFWYRQTMMQGLELLAYFRNRAPLDDSGMPKDRFSAEMPDATLATLKIQPSEPRDSAVYFCASGFQGTGVGTEAFFGQGTRLTVV.

The rearrangement links TRBV5-1 to TRBJ1-3; D is uncertain. The V and J ends lost 0 bases and 2 bases respectively, with 15 bases between them. Germline-derived CDR1 and CDR2 are SGHRS and YFSETQ. This CDR3 has 17 amino acids. CDR3 DNA: TGCGCCAGCAGCTTGGCGCTTGGGCCGCTACCTGGAAACACCATATATTTT. Residues: CASSLALGPLPGNTIYF.

This clone is a singleton in its sample. The chain recombines TRBV4-3 with TRBJ2-1, with 7 bases fitting TRBD2. The CDR3 totals 17 residues. In germline, CDR1 is LGHNA, CDR2 YSLEER. Trimming at V came to 0 bases and at J to 2 bases, leaving 7 bases not matched to a gene. CDR3 nucleotide sequence: TGCGCCAGCAGCCAAGAAGTAGCGGGCAGGACCTACAATGAGCAGTTCTTC. It specifies CASSQEVAGRTYNEQFF.

The count of this clone is one. V gene TRBV9 combines with J gene TRBJ2-7; TRBD2 matches at 13 bases. The V and J ends lost 3 bases and 4 bases, in that order; junction bases with no gene match: 1. The CDR3 sequence is 14 residues long. Germline CDR1 is SGDLS and CDR2 is YYNGEE. The CDR3 reads CASSEGLAGYEQYF. The CDR3 nucleotides are TGTGCCAGCAGCGAGGGACTAGCGGGATACGAGCAGTACTTC. The full variable domain, its missing parts supplied by reference TRBV9 and TRBJ2-7, is DSGVTQTPKHLITATGQRVTLRCSPRSGDLSVYWYQQSLDQGLQFLIQYYNGEERAKGNILERFSAQQFPDLHSELNLSSLELGDSALYFCASSEGLAGYEQYFGPGTRLTVT.

The chain is built from TRBV18 and TRBJ1-1; a weak D match, TRBD1 (5 bases). V lost 5 bases and J lost 4, with 20 bases in between. This CDR3 region has 16 residues. Germline values: CDR1 KGHSH, CDR2 LQKENI. The CDR3, as DNA: TGTGCCAGCTCATCGACGACCGGGGGTGGGGGCACTGAAGCTTTCTTT. Translating it yields CASSSTTGGGGTEAFF.

The chain is built from TRBV28 and TRBJ1-1; 8 bases fit TRBD1. V lost 5 bases and J lost 3; bases outside the gene matches: 8. The CDR3 extends over 15 amino acids. Germline V gives CDR1 MDHEN, CDR2 SYDVKM. The CDR3 coding sequence is TGTGCCAGCAGTCCTCTCGGACAGGGCGACACTGAAGCTTTCTTT. Its protein product is CASSPLGQGDTEAFF.

This clone was seen a single time. The chain links TRBV28 to TRBJ1-2; 9 bases agree with TRBD1. CDR1 is MDHEN and CDR2 is SYDVKM in the germline V gene. V was pared by 2 bases and J by 4 bases, with 5 bases of the junction left unmatched. This CDR3 is built from 15 residues. The CDR3 DNA follows: TGTGCCAGCAGTTTAATAGACAGGGGGGTCTATGGCTACACCTTC. It encodes CASSLIDRGVYGYTF.

The rearrangement uses TRBV19 and TRBJ1-5; weak D call: TRBD1 (6 bases). Deletions cut 4 bases from V and 6 bases from J, with 16 bases between. The CDR3 is 15 residues long. Germline V gives CDR1 LNHDA, CDR2 SQIVND (reference sequence). CDR3 sequence: CASSTSRGAGQPQHF. CDR3 DNA: TGTGCCAGTAGTACCTCGCGGGGGGCGGGTCAGCCCCAGCATTTT.

This clone showed up just once. J is TRBJ1-2 and V is TRBV27; 8 bases are shared with TRBD1. This CDR3 spans 13 amino acids. Trimming removed 3 bases from V and 8 bases from J; junction bases left unmatched: 5. CDR1 and CDR2 (germline): MNHEY, SMNVEV (reference sequence). The CDR3 region has the DNA TGTGCCAGCAGTTTCCAGGGGGCGCAAGGCTACACCTTC. Its translation: CASSFQGAQGYTF.

The chain combines TRBV15 with TRBJ1-2; D possibly corresponds to TRBD1 (5 bases). CDR1 and CDR2 (germline): LNHNV, YYDKDF (reference sequence). This CDR3 contains 14 residues. V shed 3 bases and J shed 2 bases, with 10 bases lying between them. The CDR3 DNA reads as TGTGCCACCAGCAGGCCAGGGATAAACTATGGCTACACCTTC. Translation gives CATSRPGINYGYTF.

The rearrangement uses TRBV4-3 and TRBJ1-5; 8 nucleotides line up with TRBD1. The CDR3 sequence is 16 residues long. Germline V lookup: CDR1 LGHNA, CDR2 YSLEER. Germline trimming cut 0 bases from V and 7 bases from J; bases unmatched to any gene: 8. CDR3 nucleotides: TGCGCCAGCAGCCAAGATCAGGGGGCGCTGGGCCAGCCCCAGCATTTT. This sequence encodes CASSQDQGALGQPQHF.

This clone was seen only once. The chain joins TRBV27 to TRBJ2-2, with 8 positions matching TRBD1. V lost 8 bases to trimming and J lost 7 bases; unmatched junction nucleotides: 9. The CDR3 spans 14 residues. Germline-derived CDR1 and CDR2 are MNHEY and SMNVEV (reference sequence). The CDR3 loop is CASGRTGFGGELFF. Written as DNA, the CDR3 is TGTGCCAGCGGGCGGACAGGGTTCGGCGGGGAGCTGTTTTTT.

This chain uses TRBV9 with TRBJ1-2; D unresolved. The CDR3 length is 12 residues. V was shortened by 0 bases and J by 6 bases, with 6 bases between the two germline ends. The germline gives CDR1 SGDLS, CDR2 YYNGEE. The CDR3 DNA is TGTGCCAGCAGCGTAGATGAGAATGGCTACACCTTC. As protein: CASSVDENGYTF.

The J gene is TRBJ2-2, the V gene TRBV9, with D tentatively TRBD2 (6 bases). The germline V gene has CDR1 SGDLS and CDR2 YYNGEE. The V gene lost 1 base and the J gene lost 6 bases, with 19 bases spanning the gap. The CDR3 extends over 17 amino acids. The CDR3 region is CASSVIPSGSRPGELFF. In nucleotides, the CDR3 is TGTGCCAGCAGCGTAATCCCAAGCGGGTCTCGCCCCGGGGAGCTGTTTTTT.

This clone occurred a few times. The chain recombines TRBV30 with TRBJ1-1; 8 bases are a match to TRBD1. The ends lost 4 bases at V and 4 bases at J; junction bases unmatched: 2. CDR1 and CDR2 (germline): GTSNPN, SVGIG (reference sequence). This CDR3 comprises 12 residues. For the CDR3, the DNA is TGTGCCTGGAATACAGGGGGCACTGAAGCTTTCTTT. Amino acids: CAWNTGGTEAFF.

This sequence joins TRBV27 and TRBJ1-2; D uncertain. The CDR3 has 14 residues. Germline V gives CDR1 MNHEY, CDR2 SMNVEV (reference sequence). Deletions cut 0 bases from V and 2 bases from J, with 7 bases between. CDR3 coding DNA: TGTGCCAGCAGTTTATCAGCGGGAAACTATGGCTACACCTTC. Amino acid sequence: CASSLSAGNYGYTF.

The chain uses TRBV5-1 and TRBJ1-1, with TRBD1 matching over 7 bases. Germline V gene sequence: CDR1 SGHRS, CDR2 YFSETQ. Trimming took 1 base from V and 7 from J; bases not matched to a gene: 7. The CDR3 sequence is 14 residues long. In DNA form, the CDR3 reads TGCGCCAGCAGCTTGAATAGGGGGCAGAGTGAAGCTTTCTTT. Amino acids: CASSLNRGQSEAFF. The whole variable domain, remainder taken from reference TRBV5-1 and TRBJ1-1, is KAGVTQTPRYLIKTRGQQVTLSCSPISGHRSVSWYQQTPGQGLQFLFEYFSETQRNKGNFPGRFSGRQFSNSRSEMNVSTLELGDSALYLCASSLNRGQSEAFFGQGTRLTVV.

The count of this clone is one. The J gene is TRBJ2-7, the V gene TRBV7-2; maybe TRBD1 (6 bases). V gave up 1 base and J gave up 1 base, with 17 bases separating them. CDR3 length equals 17 residues. The germline V gene encodes CDR1 SGHTA and CDR2 FQGNSA. The CDR3 spells CASSLVFNRAVSYEQYF. The CDR3 DNA follows: TGTGCCAGCAGCTTAGTCTTTAACAGGGCGGTTTCCTACGAGCAGTACTTC.

This sequence joins TRBV18 and TRBJ1-4; 7 bases align to TRBD1. The junction had 5 bases not matched to a gene; V was cut back by 8 bases and J by 5 bases. The V gene's germline CDR1 is KGHSH and CDR2 LQKENI. This CDR3 contains 13 residues. The CDR3 sequence: CASLGQPNEKLFF. The CDR3 region has the DNA TGTGCCAGCCTGGGACAGCCCAATGAAAAACTGTTTTTT.

The chain recombines TRBV5-4 with TRBJ2-7; D gene ambiguous. The germline CDR1 and CDR2 sequences are SGHNT and YYREEE (reference sequence). This CDR3 is 14 amino acids long. The V end lost 3 bases, the J end lost 6 bases, and 16 bases lay between the germline ends. DNA for the CDR3: TGTGCCAGCAGCTCTCTCCAGCAGGTGGGCGAGCAGTACTTC. This sequence encodes CASSSLQQVGEQYF.

This chain links TRBV2 with TRBJ2-1; 12 bases are shared with TRBD2. CDR3 size: 16 residues. Germline V gives CDR1 SNHLY, CDR2 FYNNEI. Losses at the gene ends were 6 bases for V and 3 bases for J; bases not matched to a gene: 6. CDR3 in amino acids: CASRILAGGRYNEQFF. CDR3 coding DNA: TGTGCCAGCAGGATACTAGCGGGGGGACGCTACAATGAGCAGTTCTTC.

This sequence joins TRBV27 and TRBJ2-1; D remains ambiguous. Germline CDR1 is MNHEY and CDR2 is SMNVEV (reference sequence). The CDR3 has 12 residues. Trimming shortened V by 6 bases and J by 4 bases, and 7 bases separated the two germline ends. The CDR3 bases are TGTGCCAGCAGGTCGGGTTACAATGAGCAGTTCTTC. Its protein is CASRSGYNEQFF.